This T cell receptor (beta chain) was documented in a study of OX40 agonist ivuxolimab in advanced cancers. About the study: Under the entry rules, prior anti-PD-1, anti-PD-L1 or anti-CTLA-4 therapy was allowed, and more than 35% had some.

As to this clone: Its antigen is currently unknown.

From germline, CDR1 is MNHEY and CDR2 SMNVEV (reference sequence). The CDR3 extends over 13 amino acids. The germline V and J ends were trimmed by 0 bases and 9 bases, with 9 bases remaining between them. Study-level results: CD8+ T cells (on average) carried more expanded clones than CD4+ T cells. Both CD4+ and CD8+ T cell populations in blood had undergone clonal expansion by week 6 at 0.1 to 3.0 mg/kg.

Autoimmune disease history or systemic immunosuppression was exclusionary. Measured with immunoSEQ multiplex PCR; TCRdb has only the in-frame clones, and not every one. The table has fewer than 90,000 clones, nearly 95% seen once. The J gene is TRBJ2-1, the V gene TRBV27; no definite D call. This specimen consisted of CD4+ or CD8+ T cells sorted from blood, obtained in a trial of the OX40 agonist ivuxolimab. The sequence derives from an adult with an advanced solid tumor such as melanoma, head and neck, liver or kidney cancer. CDR3 coding DNA: TGTGCCAGCAGTTTATCCGGGCACAGTGAGCAGTTCTTC. Translation: CASSLSGHSEQFF.